The clone carrying this T cell receptor beta chain was detected ten times or more. Its antigen is unidentified. V shed 5 bases, J shed 5 bases, and the junction held 8 bases outside the gene matches. There are 14 residues in the CDR3. CDR1 is SGHDN, CDR2 FVKESK, per germline. Time point described: sample taken at primary tumor resection. This specimen comes from a study of spatial heterogeneity in lung cancer. In TCRdb, the 5' RACE reads were re-called with MiXCR into one record per CDR3 protein. The repertoire consists of about 8,000 distinct CDR3 sequences, with 9% to 10% occurring once and the leading ten covering about 12%. The study, taken as a whole, reports: Counts of expanded alpha and beta TCRs within tumors tracked the tumor nonsynonymous mutation count.

The receptor's source is a male donor with early-stage non-small cell lung cancer. The specimen was lung tumor tissue, collected at surgery. The J gene is TRBJ2-7, the V gene TRBV14; the match to TRBD1 covers 8 bases. CDR3 in DNA: TGTGCCAGCAGCACACGGGACAGGTGGCACGAGCAGTACTTC. Protein product: CASSTRDRWHEQYF. The variable domain in full, with the rest retrieved from reference TRBV14 and TRBJ2-7, is EAGVTQFPSHSVIEKGQTVTLRCDPISGHDNLYWYRRVMGKEIKFLLHFVKESKQDESGMPNNRFLAERTGGTYSTLKVQPAELEDSGVYFCASSTRDRWHEQYFGPGTRLTVT.